The 23 T cell receptor beta chains in this list originate from one sample, sequenced in a study of blood T cell repertoires in COVID-19. Assay used: immunoSEQ multiplex PCR; TCRdb lists only in-frame clones, some missing. The table records around 21,000 clones, 84% of them present only once. The sequenced sample was peripheral blood. These receptor sequences come from a man aged 35-49 years with acute or convalescent COVID-19.

The chain joins TRBV5-5 to TRBJ1-5; D is uncertain. The CDR3 runs to 15 residues. The ends were cut back, 3 bases at V and 3 bases at J, with 13 bases in the middle. In germline, CDR1 is SGHKS, CDR2 YYEKEE (reference sequence). CDR3 in amino acids: CASSYGTVINQPQHF. In DNA, the CDR3 is TGTGCCAGCAGCTACGGAACAGTTATCAATCAGCCCCAGCATTTT.

The rearrangement uses TRBV6-1 and TRBJ2-1, with D perhaps TRBD2 (7 bases). Germline-derived CDR1 and CDR2 are MNHNS and SASEGT. The CDR3 totals 15 residues. V dropped 1 base and J dropped 9 bases, with 16 bases sitting between them. In DNA form, the CDR3 reads TGTGCCAGCAGTGAAGTGGCAGGGGAGGGGGGTGAGCAGTTCTTC. Protein: CASSEVAGEGGEQFF.

In this sample, this clone turned up once. The chain links TRBV7-8 to TRBJ1-5; a possible D gene is TRBD1 (6 bases). The V gene lost 1 base and the J gene lost 5 bases, with 12 bases spanning the gap. There are 15 residues in the CDR3. Germline-derived CDR1 and CDR2 are SGHVS and FQNEAQ. The CDR3 DNA sequence: TGTGCCAGCAGCTTAGATCAGGGGAGGGATCAGCCCCAGCATTTT. It specifies CASSLDQGRDQPQHF.

CDR3 loop: CASSADSRTYEQYF. CDR3 nucleotide sequence: TGTGCCAGCAGTGCGGACAGTCGGACCTACGAGCAGTACTTC. V usage is TRBV2 and J usage is TRBJ2-7; tentatively, D is TRBD1 (6 bases). V lost 4 bases, J lost 2 bases, and 12 bases lay in between. The CDR3 contains 14 residues. Germline CDR1 SNHLY, CDR2 FYNNEI.

J is TRBJ1-1 and V is TRBV7-8; D not resolved. Germline V gene lookup returns CDR1 SGHVS and CDR2 FQNEAQ. The V end was cut by 5 bases, the J end by 1 base, with 11 bases between. The CDR3 loop spans 14 amino acids. In nucleotides, the CDR3 is TGTGCCAGCAGCACGGTAGCCGAGAACACTGAAGCTTTCTTT. Translated, it gives CASSTVAENTEAFF.

This chain connects TRBV19 to TRBJ1-1, with D possibly TRBD1 on 5 matching bases. The germline V gene has CDR1 LNHDA and CDR2 SQIVND (reference sequence). The length of the CDR3 is 15 residues. V lost 9 bases, J lost 2 bases, and 19 bases lay in between. The CDR3 reads CASSEETVINTEAFF. The DNA of the CDR3 is TGTGCCAGCAGTGAGGAGACAGTTATTAACACTGAAGCTTTCTTT.

V usage is TRBV19 and J usage is TRBJ1-3; a possible D gene is TRBD1 (6 bases). V lost 7 bases and J 0 bases, leaving 19 bases between the germline ends. The CDR3 spans 17 residues. The germline gives CDR1 LNHDA, CDR2 SQIVND (reference sequence). The CDR3, as DNA: TGTGCCAGTACCCCGAATCAGGGGCAGGTCTCTGGAAACACCATATATTTT. This codes for CASTPNQGQVSGNTIYF.

The chain couples TRBV11-2 to TRBJ2-7; TRBD2 agrees at 9 bases. The ends lost 2 bases at V and 6 bases at J; junction bases unmatched: 20. The germline V gene has CDR1 SGHAT and CDR2 FQNNGV. There are 19 residues in the CDR3. The CDR3 loop reads CASSLKTQRTSVLRVEQYF. The CDR3 bases are TGTGCCAGCAGCTTAAAGACACAACGGACTAGCGTCCTCCGGGTCGAGCAGTACTTC.

CDR3 in amino acids: CASSRRMVAGVGETQYF. The CDR3 coding sequence is TGTGCCAGCAGCCGAAGGATGGTAGCGGGAGTTGGGGAGACCCAGTACTTC. The V gene is TRBV6-6, the J gene TRBJ2-5; 9 bases line up with TRBD2. The CDR3 spans 17 residues. V gave up 6 bases and J gave up 5 bases; unmatched junction bases: 16. The germline V gene has CDR1 MNHNY and CDR2 SVGAGI (reference sequence).

The chain joins TRBV4-3 to TRBJ1-3; the match to TRBD1 covers 9 bases. The V gene end was trimmed by 1 base and the J gene end by 5 bases; junction bases not matched to a gene: 3. The CDR3 runs to 15 residues. Germline V gives CDR1 LGHNA, CDR2 YSLEER. The CDR3 region has the DNA TGCGCCAGCAGCCAAGGAGACAGGGGGAGAAACACCATATATTTT. Protein: CASSQGDRGRNTIYF.

The V and J genes are TRBV14 and TRBJ1-6, with unresolved D. This CDR3 region has 12 residues. Trimming cost V 4 bases and J 7 bases, with 5 bases left between them. Germline V gene sequence: CDR1 SGHDN, CDR2 FVKESK. For the CDR3, the DNA is TGTGCCAGCAGCCCAGTCAATTCACCCCTCCACTTT. Translation gives CASSPVNSPLHF. Drawing the rest from reference TRBV14 and TRBJ1-6, the complete variable domain is EAGVTQFPSHSVIEKGQTVTLRCDPISGHDNLYWYRRVMGKEIKFLLHFVKESKQDESGMPNNRFLAERTGGTYSTLKVQPAELEDSGVYFCASSPVNSPLHFGNGTRLTVT.

This clone was seen a single time. The chain employs TRBV28 and TRBJ2-1; TRBD1 might be the D (6 bases). The CDR3 extends over 11 amino acids. With 10 bases removed from V and 5 bases from J, the gap between germline ends came to 9 bases. The germline V gene encodes CDR1 MDHEN and CDR2 SYDVKM. The CDR3 DNA reads as TGTGCCACGACAGGAAACAATGAGCAGTTCTTC. This translates into CATTGNNEQFF.

Here the CDR3 DNA reads TGTGCCAGTAGTATAGATGAGGGAAGCAATGAGCAGTTCTTC. Its protein product is CASSIDEGSNEQFF. The rearrangement uses TRBV19 and TRBJ2-1; possible D gene TRBD2, 5 bases. Trimming removed 0 bases at V and 6 bases at J, with 9 bases between. This CDR3 comprises 14 residues. CDR1 is LNHDA, CDR2 SQIVND, per germline (reference sequence). The whole variable domain, filled in from reference TRBV19 and TRBJ2-1, reads DGGITQSPKYLFRKEGQNVTLSCEQNLNHDAMYWYRQDPGQGLRLIYYSQIVNDFQKGDIAEGYSVSREKKESFPLTVTSAQKNPTAFYLCASSIDEGSNEQFFGPGTRLTVL.

The chain couples TRBV14 to TRBJ2-7; D might be TRBD2 (6 bases). This CDR3 comprises 13 residues. From germline, CDR1 is SGHDN and CDR2 FVKESK. With 4 bases removed from V and 7 bases from J, the gap between germline ends came to 14 bases. Written as DNA, the CDR3 is TGTGCCAGCAGCCCCACGGCGGGGATTGAGCAGTACTTC. This gives the protein CASSPTAGIEQYF.

This chain links TRBV6-5 with TRBJ2-7; 10 positions agree with TRBD2. The CDR3 extends over 13 amino acids. The J segment lost 4 bases and the V segment lost 9 bases, leaving 6 bases of the junction unmatched. Germline V gives CDR1 MNHEY, CDR2 SVGAGI. The CDR3 protein is CASGASGSYEQYF. The CDR3 nucleotides are TGTGCCAGTGGAGCTAGCGGGAGTTACGAGCAGTACTTC.

The V gene is TRBV30, the J gene TRBJ1-1; TRBD1 matches 9 bases. The CDR3 has 13 amino acids. Germline CDR1 reads GTSNPN; CDR2 reads SVGIG (reference sequence). With 5 bases clipped from V and 4 bases from J, the junction kept 5 bases outside the gene matches. In nucleotides, the CDR3 is TGTGCCTGGTCCGGGACAGGGTCCACTGAAGCTTTCTTT. Its translation: CAWSGTGSTEAFF.

The rearrangement uses TRBV6-6 and TRBJ1-2; D unresolved. Trimming left V 2 bases short and J 0 bases short, with 7 bases between. The CDR3 is 14 amino acids. Germline values: CDR1 MNHNY, CDR2 SVGAGI (reference sequence). The CDR3 protein is CASSYERANYGYTF. CDR3 DNA: TGTGCCAGCAGTTACGAACGGGCTAACTATGGCTACACCTTC.

This chain joins TRBV18 and TRBJ2-7; 7 nucleotides match TRBD1. CDR3 size: 15 residues. CDR1 and CDR2 from the germline V gene are KGHSH and LQKENI. V trimming: 0 bases; J trimming: 0 bases; junction bases outside the gene matches: 2. CDR3 sequence (DNA): TGTGCCAGCTCACCACCGGCAGGGGGCTCCTACGAGCAGTACTTC. As protein: CASSPPAGGSYEQYF. Combining the CDR3 with reference TRBV18 and TRBJ2-7 gives the whole variable domain NAGVMQNPRHLVRRRGQEARLRCSPMKGHSHVYWYRQLPEEGLKFMVYLQKENIIDESGMPKERFSAEFPKEGPSILRIQQVVRGDSAAYFCASSPPAGGSYEQYFGPGTRLTVT.

This sequence joins TRBV30 and TRBJ1-2; D gene ambiguous. Germline assignment: CDR1 GTSNPN and CDR2 SVGIG (reference sequence). V lost 4 bases and J lost 4, with 13 bases in between. The CDR3 spans 13 residues. CDR3 in amino acids: CAWNRRGGYGYTF. As DNA, the CDR3 is TGTGCCTGGAATCGGCGGGGTGGCTATGGCTACACCTTC.

The rearrangement joins TRBV19 to TRBJ1-2; D remains unclear. This CDR3 contains 15 residues. Germline loops: CDR1 LNHDA, CDR2 SQIVND (reference sequence). Trimming pared 5 bases from V and 4 bases from J, leaving 17 bases between. Here the CDR3 DNA reads TGTGCCAGTAGTGCGATAGATGCGTCCCCCTATGGCTACACCTTC. This encodes CASSAIDASPYGYTF.

V usage is TRBV6-5 and J usage is TRBJ1-2; D not resolved. The CDR3 is 13 amino acids. CDR1 and CDR2 from the germline V gene are MNHEY and SVGAGI. Between the trimmed V and J ends, which lost 7 bases and 1 base, there was a span of 10 bases. CDR3 in DNA: TGTGCCAGCACCTTGACAATTAACTATGGCTACACCTTC. Encoded protein: CASTLTINYGYTF.

The chain uses TRBV25-1 and TRBJ1-1; possibly TRBD1 for D (6 bases). Trimming took 4 bases from V and 3 from J, leaving 21 bases between them. Germline values: CDR1 MGHDK, CDR2 SYGVNS. The CDR3 is 17 residues long. The CDR3 DNA reads TGTGCCAGCAGTGCGCCCCCTTTAGGACAGATGGACACTGAAGCTTTCTTT. This translates into CASSAPPLGQMDTEAFF.

This clone occurred once. J is TRBJ1-6 and V is TRBV6-6; D is unclear. Germline CDR1 and CDR2: MNHNY and SVGAGI (reference sequence). This CDR3 has 14 residues. The V end was cut by 2 bases, the J end by 7 bases, with 9 bases between. The DNA of the CDR3 is TGTGCCAGCAGTTACCGGGGTAACAATTCACCCCTCCACTTT. It encodes CASSYRGNNSPLHF.